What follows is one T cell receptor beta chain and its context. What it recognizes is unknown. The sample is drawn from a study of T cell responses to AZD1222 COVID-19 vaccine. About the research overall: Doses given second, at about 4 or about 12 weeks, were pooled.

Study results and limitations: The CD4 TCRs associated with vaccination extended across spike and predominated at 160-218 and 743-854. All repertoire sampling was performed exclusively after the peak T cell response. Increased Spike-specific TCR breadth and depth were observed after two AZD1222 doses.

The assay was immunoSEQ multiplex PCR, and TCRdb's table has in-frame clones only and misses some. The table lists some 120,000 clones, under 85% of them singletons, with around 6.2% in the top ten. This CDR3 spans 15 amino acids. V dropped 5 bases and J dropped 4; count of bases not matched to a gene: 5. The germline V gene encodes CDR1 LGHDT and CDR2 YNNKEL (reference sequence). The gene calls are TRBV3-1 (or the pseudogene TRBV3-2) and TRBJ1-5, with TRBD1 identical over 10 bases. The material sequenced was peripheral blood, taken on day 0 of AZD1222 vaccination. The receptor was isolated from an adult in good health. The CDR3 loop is CASSKGQGVNQPQHF. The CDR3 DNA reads TGTGCCAGCAGCAAAGGACAGGGGGTGAATCAGCCCCAGCATTTT.